Below, 26 T cell receptor beta chains from the same sample are listed, as sequenced in a study of beta chain features in type 1 diabetes. All of the isolated RNA was reverse transcribed, so expressed TCRB transcripts were sequenced. Here immunoSEQ multiplex PCR was the method, and the copy in TCRdb shows in-frame clones only, minus some. The table lists approximately 470,000 clones, over 25% of them singletons. The sample taken for sequencing was naive CD4+ T cells from blood. The receptor source for this set is a man younger than 35 in good health.

The chain's CDR3 is CSVDSPAGNTIYF. The DNA of the CDR3 is TGCAGCGTTGATTCCCCAGCTGGAAACACCATATATTTT. The chain combines TRBV29-1 with TRBJ1-3; unclear D gene. Per the germline V gene, CDR1 is SQVTM and CDR2 is ANQGSEA. The CDR3 contains 13 residues. The V end was cut by 3 bases, the J end by 2 bases, with 8 bases between.

The table lists this clone with a few counts. The chain couples TRBV4-1 to TRBJ2-5; D perhaps matches TRBD1 (6 bases). Looked up from germline, CDR1 is MGHRA and CDR2 is YSYEKL. The CDR3 covers 14 residues. With 1 base removed from V and 5 bases from J, the gap between germline ends came to 11 bases. Written as DNA, the CDR3 is TGCGCCAGCAGCCAAGTTGGGGGCACGGAGACCCAGTACTTC. Protein product: CASSQVGGTETQYF.

This chain joins TRBV6-1 and TRBJ2-1, with TRBD2 as a possible D gene (6 bases). CDR1 and CDR2 from the germline V gene are MNHNS and SASEGT. V lost 11 bases, J lost 7 bases, and 15 bases lay in between. This CDR3 is built from 12 residues. The CDR3: CAAGPLMNEQFF. The DNA for the CDR3 is TGTGCCGCGGGGCCACTGATGAATGAGCAGTTCTTC.

The chain links TRBV5-1 to TRBJ2-2; D remains unclear. This CDR3 contains 13 residues. The germline CDR1 and CDR2 sequences are SGHRS and YFSETQ. Trimming took 3 bases from V and 4 from J, leaving 7 bases between them. The chain's CDR3 is CASSYESTGELFF. The DNA for the CDR3 is TGCGCCAGCAGCTACGAGTCCACCGGGGAGCTGTTTTTT.

The chain links TRBV10-3 to TRBJ2-7; D is perhaps TRBD1 (5 bases). Germline V gives CDR1 ENHRY, CDR2 SYGVKD. This CDR3 region has 12 residues. Trimming took 4 bases from V and 5 from J, leaving 9 bases between them. The CDR3 spells CAISAGYNEQYF. Here the CDR3 DNA reads TGTGCCATCAGTGCAGGGTATAACGAGCAGTACTTC.

This clone came up a few times. The chain carries TRBV29-1 and TRBJ2-7; 10 bases map to TRBD2. Germline CDR1 is SQVTM and CDR2 is ANQGSEA. There are 16 residues in the CDR3. The trim removed 3 bases at V and 0 bases at J, leaving 8 bases unmatched. The CDR3 protein is CSVELAGVSFSYEQYF. Written as DNA, the CDR3 is TGCAGCGTTGAGCTAGCGGGAGTCTCCTTCTCCTACGAGCAGTACTTC.

This clone showed up just a few times. CDR3 loop: CASSWRATDTQYF. DNA of the CDR3: TGTGCCAGCAGCTGGAGGGCCACAGATACGCAGTATTTT. This sequence joins TRBV5-6 and TRBJ2-3, with a tentative D call TRBD2 (6 bases). Trimming left V 3 bases short and J 2 bases short, with 7 bases between. The CDR3 totals 13 residues. CDR1 SGHDT and CDR2 YYEEEE come from the germline V gene.

This clone came up a few times. The chain employs TRBV10-3 and TRBJ2-5; 10 bases fit TRBD2. CDR3 length: 13 amino acids. Germline V CDR1 and CDR2: ENHRY, SYGVKD. The trim removed 11 bases at V and 5 bases at J, leaving 8 bases unmatched. The CDR3 DNA reads TGTGCCGCCCGGACTAGCGGCTGGGAGACCCAGTACTTC. This sequence encodes CAARTSGWETQYF.

The rearrangement uses TRBV4-1 and TRBJ2-7, with 9 nucleotides matching TRBD2. Germline CDR1 and CDR2: MGHRA and YSYEKL. CDR3 length: 15 residues. J gave up 2 bases and V 1 base, and 3 bases lay outside the gene matches. Written as DNA, the CDR3 is TGCGCCAGCAGCCAAGGGTCTAGCGGGACCTACGAGCAGTACTTC. This translates into CASSQGSSGTYEQYF.

The CDR3 sequence is CASSVRTVNTEAFF. In DNA, the CDR3 is TGTGCCAGCAGCGTCCGGACAGTCAACACTGAAGCTTTCTTT. This chain joins TRBV7-9 and TRBJ1-1; a possible D gene is TRBD1 (6 bases). The V gene lost 5 bases and the J gene lost 2 bases, with 12 bases spanning the gap. CDR1 SEHNR and CDR2 FQNEAQ come from the germline V gene (reference sequence). CDR3 size: 14 residues.

CDR3 DNA: TGTGCCAGCAGCTTGGGCAGGGGGTATGAGCAGTTCTTC. This encodes CASSLGRGYEQFF. The chain combines TRBV7-2 with TRBJ2-1; TRBD1 aligns across 7 bases. This CDR3 is built from 13 residues. J was trimmed by 8 bases and V by 3 bases; bases with no gene match: 4. From germline, CDR1 is SGHTA and CDR2 FQGNSA.

A word on this clone: A read error may be the cause here, since a much bigger clone is one base away. Other DNA sequences from this sample encode an identical CDR3 as well. The genes are TRBV11-1 and TRBJ2-5, with no clear D. Germline loops: CDR1 SGHAT, CDR2 FQDESV (reference sequence). CDR3 length equals 11 residues. The ends were cut back, 1 base at V and 3 bases at J, with 0 bases in the middle. CDR3 sequence (DNA): TGTGCCAGCAGCTTAGAAGAGACCCAGTACTTC. Amino acid sequence: CASSLEETQYF.

The chain couples TRBV30 to TRBJ1-5; a possible D gene is TRBD1 (6 bases). The ends were cut back, 1 base at V and 1 base at J, with 20 bases in the middle. Germline V lookup: CDR1 GTSNPN, CDR2 SVGIG (reference sequence). CDR3 length: 18 residues. The CDR3 reads CAWSGGTGIILSNQPQHF. CDR3 coding DNA: TGTGCCTGGAGTGGAGGAACAGGGATTATTTTAAGCAATCAGCCCCAGCATTTT.

Only a few counts were recorded for this clone. This rearrangement joins TRBV5-6 to TRBJ1-1; D possibly corresponds to TRBD1 (5 bases). Germline CDR1 reads SGHDT; CDR2 reads YYEEEE. This CDR3 is 14 amino acids long. Trimming took 0 bases from V and 0 from J, leaving 6 bases between them. CDR3 loop: CASSLVGVNTEAFF. The CDR3 bases are TGTGCCAGCAGCTTGGTAGGGGTGAACACTGAAGCTTTCTTT.

For this clone: Other DNA sequences in this specimen translate into the identical CDR3. The chain uses TRBV5-1 and TRBJ2-5; D is uncertain. Germline CDR1 and CDR2: SGHRS and YFSETQ. The CDR3 has 13 residues. V was pared by 0 bases and J by 5 bases, with 8 bases between. The CDR3 region is CASSLGQVETQYF. For the CDR3, the DNA is TGCGCCAGCAGCTTGGGTCAAGTTGAGACCCAGTACTTC.

This chain joins TRBV5-5 and TRBJ2-6; D remains unclear. This CDR3 has 14 residues. Germline CDR1 SGHKS, CDR2 YYEKEE (reference sequence). V lost 6 bases, J lost 4 bases, and 11 bases lay in between. In DNA form, the CDR3 reads TGTGCCAGCATCTCAGGTACCGGGGCCAACGTCCTGACTTTC. Translating it yields CASISGTGANVLTF. Full variable domain (rest looked up from reference TRBV5-5 and TRBJ2-6): DAGVTQSPTHLIKTRGQQVTLRCSPISGHKSVSWYQQVLGQGPQFIFQYYEKEERGRGNFPDRFSARQFPNYSSELNVNALLLGDSALYLCASISGTGANVLTFGAGSRLTVL.

This clone was observed a few times. The rearrangement links TRBV7-9 to TRBJ2-3, with 8 positions matching TRBD2. V lost 11 bases, J lost 6 bases, and 13 bases stayed unmatched. CDR3 length: 14 amino acids. The germline gives CDR1 SEHNR, CDR2 FQNEAQ (reference sequence). CDR3 region: CAGQAGTRKDTQYF. The DNA for the CDR3 is TGTGCCGGCCAGGCCGGGACTAGAAAGGATACGCAGTATTTT.

The J gene is TRBJ2-3, the V gene TRBV5-1, with D perhaps TRBD2 (5 bases). Germline V gives CDR1 SGHRS, CDR2 YFSETQ. Trimming took off 3 bases at V and 0 bases at J, with 14 bases between the two ends. CDR3 size: 16 residues. CDR3 residues: CASSSPAASSTDTQYF. The CDR3, as DNA: TGCGCCAGCAGCTCCCCAGCGGCCTCTAGCACAGATACGCAGTATTTT.

The table lists this clone with a few counts. This chain connects TRBV29-1 to TRBJ1-1, with D hard to call. Germline CDR1 reads SQVTM; CDR2 reads ANQGSEA. The CDR3 runs 15 residues. Trimming stripped 1 base from V and 3 bases from J, with 15 bases between. In nucleotides, the CDR3 is TGCAGCGTTGAAGCCCCAGGACCTCTCGACACTGAAGCTTTCTTT. As protein: CSVEAPGPLDTEAFF.

V usage is TRBV29-1 and J usage is TRBJ1-2, with a weak D call TRBD1 (5 bases). With 4 bases removed from V and 4 bases from J, the gap between germline ends came to 16 bases. The CDR3 loop spans 14 amino acids. Germline values: CDR1 SQVTM, CDR2 ANQGSEA. CDR3 amino acids: CSVARDVGPYGYTF. The CDR3 DNA reads as TGCAGCGTTGCCCGGGACGTGGGGCCCTATGGCTACACCTTC.

This chain uses TRBV30 with TRBJ2-1; TRBD2 matches at 8 bases. This CDR3 spans 19 amino acids. The V segment lost 0 bases and the J segment 3 bases; nucleotides outside the gene matches: 16. Germline lookup yields CDR1 GTSNPN and CDR2 SVGIG (reference sequence). Written as DNA, the CDR3 is TGTGCCTGGAGTGTACCGGGTTTGGGACTAGGGAAAGACTACAATGAGCAGTTCTTC. It encodes CAWSVPGLGLGKDYNEQFF.

This chain joins TRBV5-4 and TRBJ1-4; D unresolved. Germline V gene lookup returns CDR1 SGHNT and CDR2 YYREEE (reference sequence). The length of the CDR3 is 16 residues. V was cut by 1 base and J by 11 bases, with 21 bases left in between. The CDR3 loop is CASSLRFQDQREKLFF. CDR3 sequence (DNA): TGTGCCAGCAGCTTGAGGTTTCAGGACCAACGGGAGAAACTGTTTTTT.

As concerns this clone: This CDR3 is also generated by other DNA sequences in the sample. The V and J genes are TRBV5-1 and TRBJ2-3; D remains unclear. This CDR3 is built from 12 residues. Germline CDR1 SGHRS, CDR2 YFSETQ. The V end was cut by 0 bases, the J end by 5 bases, with 4 bases between. This CDR3 is CASSLGGDTQYF. The CDR3 coding sequence is TGCGCCAGCAGCTTGGGGGGAGATACGCAGTATTTT.

The chain employs TRBV6-1 and TRBJ2-3; 7 nucleotides line up with TRBD2. V was pared by 8 bases and J by 2 bases, with 10 bases of the junction left unmatched. The CDR3 is 15 amino acids. The germline gives CDR1 MNHNS, CDR2 SASEGT. The DNA of the CDR3 is TGTGCCAGCGGGAGGGACCGACACCACACAGATACGCAGTATTTT. Translated: CASGRDRHHTDTQYF.

This clone was recorded a few times. This chain connects TRBV14 to TRBJ2-1; D not certain. The V end lost 4 bases, the J end lost 0 bases, and 13 bases lay between the germline ends. Germline V gene lookup returns CDR1 SGHDN and CDR2 FVKESK. The CDR3 spans 16 residues. This CDR3 is CASSRYLGISYNEQFF. Here the CDR3 DNA reads TGTGCCAGCAGCCGCTATCTGGGAATCTCCTACAATGAGCAGTTCTTC.

This clone was detected only a few times. The chain is built from TRBV13 and TRBJ2-7, with 7 nucleotides matching TRBD2. CDR1 is PRHDT, CDR2 FYEKMQ, per germline (reference sequence). The CDR3 sequence is 17 residues long. V trimming: 5 bases; J trimming: 0 bases; junction bases outside the gene matches: 13. The CDR3 DNA reads TGTGCCAGCAGCCGCTCACACGGGACTACTTACTCCTACGAGCAGTACTTC. It specifies CASSRSHGTTYSYEQYF.